This note documents a single T cell receptor (beta chain) sequence. Antigen specificity is unknown. TCRdb's table, derived via immunoSEQ multiplex PCR, lists solely in-frame clones and lacks some. The sample includes over 85,000 clones, 96% of them seen just once. Germline trimming cut 2 bases from V and 10 bases from J; bases unmatched to any gene: 8. Germline CDR1 SGHTA, CDR2 FQGNSA. The CDR3 consists of 15 residues. The sample originates from a study of siplizumab effects on memory and regulatory T cells. Notes on the study in general: Naive T cells were seemingly more diverse than memory cells, and major contributions to the alloresponse seemed to be made by them. Researchers could not give a naive or memory phenotype to roughly 75-96% of proliferating CD4+ or CD8+ clones.

Sequencing was done on a sample of naive CD4+ T cells sorted from blood. The chain uses TRBV7-2 and TRBJ2-1; 10 bases map to TRBD2. This receptor was identified in a human donor in good health. CDR3 in DNA: TGTGCCAGCAGCTTAAAGAGCGGGGGGGCACAAGAGCAGTTCTTC. This gives the protein CASSLKSGGAQEQFF.